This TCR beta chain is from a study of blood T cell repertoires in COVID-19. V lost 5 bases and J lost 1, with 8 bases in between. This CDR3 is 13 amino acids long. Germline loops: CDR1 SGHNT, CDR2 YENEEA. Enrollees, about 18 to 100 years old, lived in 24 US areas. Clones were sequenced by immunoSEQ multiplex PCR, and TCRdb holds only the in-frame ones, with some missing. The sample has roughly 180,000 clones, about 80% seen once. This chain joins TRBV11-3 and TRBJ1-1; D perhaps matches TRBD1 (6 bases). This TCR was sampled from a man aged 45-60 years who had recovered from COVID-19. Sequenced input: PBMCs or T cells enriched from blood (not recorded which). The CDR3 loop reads CASSPGQNTEAFF. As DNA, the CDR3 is TGTGCCAGCAGCCCGGGACAGAACACTGAAGCTTTCTTT.